The 19 T cell receptor beta chains given below trace back to one sample, sequenced in a study of T cell responses to AZD1222 COVID-19 vaccine. Sequencing was performed with immunoSEQ multiplex PCR; in TCRdb, only in-frame clones are kept and a portion is missing. Of around 140,000 clones listed, around 85% were seen once; the top ten hold roughly 8.7%. The material was peripheral blood, obtained 28 days after the second dose of the MenACWY control vaccine. These receptors all stem from an adult who received the MenACWY meningococcal vaccine as a control.

The J gene is TRBJ1-6, the V gene TRBV12-3 or TRBV12-4; tentatively, D is TRBD1 (6 bases). The CDR3 contains 13 residues. V was clipped by 2 bases and J by 10 bases, with 9 bases between them. CDR3 sequence (DNA): TGTGCCAGCAGTTTACAGGGGAGCTCACCCCTCCACTTT. Protein: CASSLQGSSPLHF.

This sequence joins TRBV12-3 or TRBV12-4 and TRBJ1-2; D remains ambiguous. With 6 bases removed from V and 8 bases from J, the gap between germline ends came to 13 bases. This CDR3 is 12 amino acids long. CDR3 bases: TGTGCCAGCAGCTTTTTCCCCGGGGGCTACACCTTC. This encodes CASSFFPGGYTF.

The chain links TRBV18 to TRBJ1-1; possibly TRBD1 for D (6 bases). V was clipped by 1 base and J by 0 bases, with 15 bases between them. Germline V gene data show CDR1 as KGHSH and CDR2 as LQKENI. The CDR3 runs 17 residues. The CDR3 DNA reads TGTGCCAGCTCACCACGGTTAGGGGGGGTCATGAACACTGAAGCTTTCTTT. This sequence encodes CASSPRLGGVMNTEAFF.

The gene calls are TRBV30 and TRBJ2-7, with D uncertain. The CDR3 sequence is 13 residues long. Trimming left V 0 bases short and J 2 bases short, with 8 bases between. The germline V gene has CDR1 GTSNPN and CDR2 SVGIG (reference sequence). The CDR3 spells CAWSVGRTYEQYF. In nucleotides, the CDR3 is TGTGCCTGGAGTGTTGGCAGGACCTACGAGCAGTACTTC.

V and J are TRBV4-2 and TRBJ1-1; D is perhaps TRBD1 (5 bases). In germline, CDR1 is LGHNA, CDR2 YNFKEQ. The CDR3 sequence is 14 residues long. V was clipped by 0 bases and J by 1 base, with 6 bases between them. This CDR3 is CASSQDTGNTEAFF. DNA of the CDR3: TGTGCCAGCAGCCAAGATACAGGGAACACTGAAGCTTTCTTT.

The table lists this clone with a few counts. This chain joins TRBV10-2 and TRBJ1-6; D may be TRBD1 (6 bases). The CDR3 is made up of 14 amino acids. V was shortened by 0 bases and J by 10 bases, with 10 bases between the two germline ends. Germline CDR1 WSHSY, CDR2 SAAADI. The CDR3 spells CASSESGGQSPLHF. The CDR3 DNA sequence: TGCGCCAGCAGTGAGTCCGGGGGACAATCACCCCTCCACTTT.

The V and J genes are TRBV19 and TRBJ1-3, with 10 bases lining up with TRBD1. J gave up 0 bases and V 4 bases, and 6 bases lay outside the gene matches. Per germline, CDR1 LNHDA and CDR2 SQIVND (reference sequence). The CDR3 has 17 residues. The CDR3 DNA reads TGTGCCAGTAGTAAAAGACAGGGGGCCTCCTCTGGAAACACCATATATTTT. Translating it yields CASSKRQGASSGNTIYF.

The chain uses TRBV9 and TRBJ2-2; 8 bases match TRBD1. The germline V gene has CDR1 SGDLS and CDR2 YYNGEE. This CDR3 contains 17 residues. V lost 0 bases and J lost 2; bases outside the gene matches: 6. The CDR3 DNA is TGTGCCAGCAGCGTAGGGACAGGGAATTCTAACACCGGGGAGCTGTTTTTT. Protein product: CASSVGTGNSNTGELFF.

In the case of this clone: At one of its ends the junction is not consistent with the germline gene, which may arise from a read error. The rearrangement joins TRBV6-2 or TRBV6-3 to TRBJ1-5; D remains unclear. Germline values: CDR1 MNHEY, CDR2 SVGEGT. The CDR3 spans 15 residues. In DNA, the CDR3 is TGTGCCAGCAGGTACTCCGGGGTTAGCAATCAGCCCCAGCATTTT. It encodes CASRYSGVSNQPQHF.

The J gene is TRBJ1-5, the V gene TRBV7-9, with 10 bases that match TRBD1. The V gene end was trimmed by 5 bases and the J gene end by 6 bases; junction bases not matched to a gene: 7. In germline, CDR1 is SEHNR, CDR2 FQNEAQ (reference sequence). The CDR3 runs 15 residues. The CDR3 DNA reads TGTGCCAGCAGCGCAACCGGGACAGGGGCTCAGCCCCAGCATTTT. Amino acids: CASSATGTGAQPQHF.

CDR3 DNA: TGTGCCAGCAGCTTGCCGGGGCGCGACTACGAGCAGTACTTC. Amino acid sequence: CASSLPGRDYEQYF. V and J are TRBV5-8 and TRBJ2-7, with D tentatively TRBD1 or TRBD2 (5 bases each). The germline V gene has CDR1 SGHTS and CDR2 YDEGEE. Trimming pared 1 base from V and 3 bases from J, leaving 11 bases between. This CDR3 has 14 residues.

The chain employs TRBV28 and TRBJ1-5, with D unresolved. CDR1 and CDR2 (germline): MDHEN, SYDVKM. This CDR3 contains 13 residues. V was trimmed by 2 bases and J by 4 bases, leaving 6 bases between them. Here the CDR3 reads CASSLLANQPQHF. The CDR3 DNA sequence: TGTGCCAGCAGTTTACTAGCTAATCAGCCCCAGCATTTT.

As DNA, the CDR3 is TGTGCCAGCATCTTAGGGGGCGATACGCAGTATTTT. It specifies CASILGGDTQYF. The rearrangement uses TRBV2 and TRBJ2-3; TRBD1 matches at 7 bases. In germline, CDR1 is SNHLY, CDR2 FYNNEI. V trimming: 7 bases; J trimming: 6 bases; junction bases outside the gene matches: 4. The CDR3 totals 12 residues.

This chain connects TRBV28 to TRBJ1-2; D is ambiguous. CDR1 is MDHEN and CDR2 is SYDVKM in the germline V gene. V was cut by 4 bases and J by 8 bases, with 14 bases left in between. The CDR3 is made up of 13 amino acids. The CDR3: CASSSDPLGGYTF. In DNA, the CDR3 is TGTGCCAGCAGTTCCGACCCCCTGGGGGGCTACACCTTC.

This sequence joins TRBV5-1 and TRBJ2-5, with D tentatively TRBD2 (6 bases). Germline CDR1 SGHRS, CDR2 YFSETQ. The CDR3 spans 14 residues. V gave up 3 bases and J gave up 2 bases, with 11 bases separating them. The CDR3: CASSWMGGQETQYF. Written as DNA, the CDR3 is TGCGCCAGCAGCTGGATGGGAGGTCAAGAGACCCAGTACTTC. Filled out from reference TRBV5-1 and TRBJ2-5, the complete variable domain reads KAGVTQTPRYLIKTRGQQVTLSCSPISGHRSVSWYQQTPGQGLQFLFEYFSETQRNKGNFPGRFSGRQFSNSRSEMNVSTLELGDSALYLCASSWMGGQETQYFGPGTRLLVL.

The chain links TRBV19 to TRBJ1-4; TRBD1 matches 11 bases. J gave up 8 bases and V 1 base, and 0 bases lay outside the gene matches. The CDR3 has 14 amino acids. The germline V gene encodes CDR1 LNHDA and CDR2 SQIVND (reference sequence). CDR3 sequence: CASSIGTGGEKLFF. The CDR3 DNA reads TGTGCCAGTAGTATAGGGACAGGGGGCGAAAAACTGTTTTTT.

This clone was recorded only once. This sequence joins TRBV19 and TRBJ1-5, with D possibly being TRBD1 (6 bases). The ends were cut back, 4 bases at V and 4 bases at J, with 17 bases in the middle. Germline values: CDR1 LNHDA, CDR2 SQIVND (reference sequence). The CDR3 is 16 residues long. The CDR3 spells CASSTTPGTQNQPQHF. CDR3 nucleotide sequence: TGTGCCAGTAGTACCACACCCGGGACACAAAATCAGCCCCAGCATTTT.

The chain couples TRBV7-6 to TRBJ2-2, with TRBD1 identical over 7 bases. Germline V gives CDR1 SGHVS, CDR2 FNYEAQ. Losses at the gene ends were 3 bases for V and 6 bases for J; bases not matched to a gene: 7. CDR3 length: 15 amino acids. The CDR3, as DNA: TGTGCCAGCAGCTTTGAGGGGGCGTTGTCCGGGGAGCTGTTTTTT. It yields the protein CASSFEGALSGELFF.

The chain carries TRBV2 and TRBJ1-1; D is ambiguous. This CDR3 has 15 residues. Germline V gene sequence: CDR1 SNHLY, CDR2 FYNNEI. Deletions cut 0 bases from V and 1 base from J, with 9 bases between. The CDR3 DNA reads as TGTGCCAGCAGTGAAGCTCTTCTAGCGAACACTGAAGCTTTCTTT. Translated: CASSEALLANTEAFF. The whole variable domain, filled in from reference TRBV2 and TRBJ1-1, reads EPEVTQTPSHQVTQMGQEVILRCVPISNHLYFYWYRQILGQKVEFLVSFYNNEISEKSEIFDDQFSVERPDGSNFTLKIRSTKLEDSAMYFCASSEALLANTEAFFGQGTRLTVV.